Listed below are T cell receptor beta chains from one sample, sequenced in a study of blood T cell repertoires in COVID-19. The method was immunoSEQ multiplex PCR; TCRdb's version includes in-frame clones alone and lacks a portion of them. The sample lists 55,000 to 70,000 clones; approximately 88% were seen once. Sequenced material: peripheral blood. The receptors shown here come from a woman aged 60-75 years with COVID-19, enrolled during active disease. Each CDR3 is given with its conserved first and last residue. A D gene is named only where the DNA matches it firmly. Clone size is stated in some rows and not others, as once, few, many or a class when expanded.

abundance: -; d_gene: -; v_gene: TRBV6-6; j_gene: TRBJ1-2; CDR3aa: CASSTGEAHGYTF; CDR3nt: TGTGCCAGCAGTACCGGGGAGGCGCATGGCTACACCTTC
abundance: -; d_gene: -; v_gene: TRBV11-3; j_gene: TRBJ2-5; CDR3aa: CASSPGTGIETQYF; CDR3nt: TGTGCCAGCAGTCCCGGGACTGGAATAGAGACCCAGTACTTC
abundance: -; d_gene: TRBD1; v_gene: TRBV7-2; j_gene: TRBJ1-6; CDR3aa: CASRTGTYNSPLHF; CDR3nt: TGTGCCAGCAGGACAGGGACCTATAATTCACCCCTCCACTTT
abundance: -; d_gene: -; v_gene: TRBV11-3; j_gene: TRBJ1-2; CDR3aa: CASSLGQGKSGYTF; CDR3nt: TGTGCCAGCAGCTTAGGGCAGGGGAAGAGTGGCTACACCTTC
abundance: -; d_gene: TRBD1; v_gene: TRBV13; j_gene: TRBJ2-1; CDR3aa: CASSILDRDYNEQFF; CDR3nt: TGTGCCAGCAGCATATTGGACAGGGACTACAATGAGCAGTTCTTC
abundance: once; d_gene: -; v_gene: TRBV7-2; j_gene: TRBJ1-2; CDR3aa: CASSLVEGMNYGYTF; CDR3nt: TGTGCCAGCAGCTTAGTGGAGGGGATGAACTATGGCTACACCTTC
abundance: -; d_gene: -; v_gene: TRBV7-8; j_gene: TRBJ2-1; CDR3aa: CASSLTNYNEQFF; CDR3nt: TGTGCCAGCAGCTTGACTAACTACAATGAGCAGTTCTTC
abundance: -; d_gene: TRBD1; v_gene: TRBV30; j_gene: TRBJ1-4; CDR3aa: CAWSVRQGREKLFF; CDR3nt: TGTGCCTGGAGTGTAAGACAGGGACGCGAAAAACTGTTTTTT
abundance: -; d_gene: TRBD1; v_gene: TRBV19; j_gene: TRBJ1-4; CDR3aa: CATRPGQGGKLFF; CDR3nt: TGTGCCACCCGTCCCGGACAGGGTGGAAAACTGTTTTTT
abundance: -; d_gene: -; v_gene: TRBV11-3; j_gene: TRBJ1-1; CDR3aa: CASSLEGARLAFF; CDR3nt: TGTGCCAGCAGCTTAGAAGGAGCCCGGTTGGCTTTCTTT
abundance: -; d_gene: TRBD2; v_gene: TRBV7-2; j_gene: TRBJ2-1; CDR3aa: CASSLSSGRPPYKFF; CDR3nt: TGTGCCAGCAGCTTAAGCAGCGGGAGGCCGCCTTATAAGTTCTTC
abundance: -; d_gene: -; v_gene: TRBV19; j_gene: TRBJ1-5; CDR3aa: CASSMATANQPQHF; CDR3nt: TGTGCCAGTAGTATGGCGACAGCGAATCAGCCCCAGCATTTT
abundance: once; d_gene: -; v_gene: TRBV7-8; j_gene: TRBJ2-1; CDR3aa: CASSSYLPDWNNEQFF; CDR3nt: TGTGCCAGCAGCTCTTACCTCCCGGACTGGAACAATGAGCAGTTCTTC
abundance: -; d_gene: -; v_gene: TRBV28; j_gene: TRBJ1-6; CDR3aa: CASTPRVPRQDSPLHF; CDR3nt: TGTGCCAGCACCCCAAGAGTCCCCAGACAGGATTCACCCCTCCACTTT
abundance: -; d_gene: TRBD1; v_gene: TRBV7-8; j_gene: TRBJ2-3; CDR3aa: CASSLGGGARSTDTQYF; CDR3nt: TGTGCCAGCAGCTTAGGAGGGGGCGCGCGGAGCACAGATACGCAGTATTTT
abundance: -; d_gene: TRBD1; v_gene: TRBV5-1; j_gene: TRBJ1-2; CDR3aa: CASSPQGILGYTF; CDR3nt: TGCGCCAGCAGCCCACAGGGGATCCTCGGCTACACCTTC
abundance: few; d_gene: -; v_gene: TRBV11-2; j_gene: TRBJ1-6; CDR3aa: CASSLGTPNSPLHF; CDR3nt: TGTGCCAGCAGCTTAGGGACACCCAATTCACCCCTCCACTTT
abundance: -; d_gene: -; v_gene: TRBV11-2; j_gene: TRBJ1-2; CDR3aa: CASSIDRHSYGYTF; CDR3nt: TGTGCCAGCAGCATCGACCGACATTCCTATGGCTACACCTTC
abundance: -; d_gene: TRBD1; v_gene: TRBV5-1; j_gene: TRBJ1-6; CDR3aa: CASTPGGATNSPLHF; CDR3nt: TGCGCCAGCACTCCAGGGGGCGCTACGAATTCACCCCTCCACTTT
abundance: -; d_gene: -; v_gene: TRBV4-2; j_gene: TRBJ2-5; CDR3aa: CASSQGGSDETQYF; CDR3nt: TGTGCCAGCAGCCAAGGCGGCTCCGATGAGACCCAGTACTTC
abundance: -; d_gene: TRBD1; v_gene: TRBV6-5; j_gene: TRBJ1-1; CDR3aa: CASSYDRANTEAFF; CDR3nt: TGTGCCAGCAGTTACGACAGGGCGAACACTGAAGCTTTCTTT
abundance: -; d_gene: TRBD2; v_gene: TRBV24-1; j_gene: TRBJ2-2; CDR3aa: CATSPSSRGLDGELFF; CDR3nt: TGTGCCACCAGTCCCTCGTCGCGGGGGTTGGACGGGGAGCTGTTTTTT
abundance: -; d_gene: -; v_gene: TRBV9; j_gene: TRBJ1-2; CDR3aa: CASSVFPGDGYTF; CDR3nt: TGTGCCAGCAGCGTATTTCCGGGGGATGGCTACACCTTC
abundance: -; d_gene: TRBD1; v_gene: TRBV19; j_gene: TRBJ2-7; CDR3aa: CASRNRGISEQYF; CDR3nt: TGTGCCAGTAGAAACAGGGGAATAAGCGAGCAGTACTTC
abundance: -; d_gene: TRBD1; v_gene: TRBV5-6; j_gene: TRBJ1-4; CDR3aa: CASSSDRAGATNEKLFF; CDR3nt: TGTGCCAGCAGCTCCGACAGGGCCGGAGCAACTAATGAAAAACTGTTTTTT
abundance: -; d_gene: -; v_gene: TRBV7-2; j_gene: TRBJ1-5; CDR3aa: CASSAGLAQPQHF; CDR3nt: TGTGCCAGCAGCGCGGGCCTGGCACAGCCCCAGCATTTT
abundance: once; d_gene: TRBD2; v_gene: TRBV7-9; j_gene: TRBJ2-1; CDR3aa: CASSLMAGGYNEQFF; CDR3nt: TGTGCCAGCAGCTTAATGGCGGGAGGCTACAATGAGCAGTTCTTC
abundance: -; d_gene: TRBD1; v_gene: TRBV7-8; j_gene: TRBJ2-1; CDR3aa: CASSPGQALESYNEQFF; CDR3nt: TGTGCCAGCAGCCCGGGACAGGCCTTAGAGTCCTACAATGAGCAGTTCTTC
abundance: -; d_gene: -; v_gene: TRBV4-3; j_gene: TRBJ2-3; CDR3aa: CASSRSLASDTQYF; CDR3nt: TGCGCCAGCAGCCGTTCGCTAGCGTCAGATACGCAGTATTTT
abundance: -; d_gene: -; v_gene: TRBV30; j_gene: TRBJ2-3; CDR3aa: CAWSRGDTQYF; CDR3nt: TGTGCCTGGAGTAGAGGAGATACGCAGTATTTT
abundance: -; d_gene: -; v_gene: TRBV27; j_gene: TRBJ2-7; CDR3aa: CASSLIQDPYEQYF; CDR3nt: TGTGCCAGCAGTTTAATACAGGATCCCTACGAGCAGTACTTC
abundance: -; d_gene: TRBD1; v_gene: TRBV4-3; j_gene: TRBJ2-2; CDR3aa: CASRKGTGGFTGELFF; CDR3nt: TGCGCCAGCAGGAAAGGGACAGGGGGCTTCACCGGGGAGCTGTTTTTT
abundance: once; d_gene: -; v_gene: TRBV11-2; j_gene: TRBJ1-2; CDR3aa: CASSLGGGWQRDGYTF; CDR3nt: TGTGCCAGCAGCTTAGGCGGGGGGTGGCAGAGGGATGGCTACACCTTC
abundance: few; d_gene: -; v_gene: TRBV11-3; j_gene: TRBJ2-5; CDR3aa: CASSLVERETQYF; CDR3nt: TGTGCCAGCAGCTTAGTTGAGCGGGAGACCCAGTACTTC
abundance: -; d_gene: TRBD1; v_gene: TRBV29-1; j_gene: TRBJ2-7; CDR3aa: CSVDNGQGARYEQYF; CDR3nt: TGCAGCGTTGACAATGGGCAGGGGGCGCGGTACGAGCAGTACTTC
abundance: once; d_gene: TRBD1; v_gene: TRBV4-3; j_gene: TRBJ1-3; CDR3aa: CASSRGTGSGNTIYF; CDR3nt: TGCGCCAGCAGCCGGGGGACAGGGTCTGGAAACACCATATATTTT
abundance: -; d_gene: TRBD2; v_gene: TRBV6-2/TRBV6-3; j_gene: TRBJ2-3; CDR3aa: CASSGPGLASTDTQYF; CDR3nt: TGTGCCAGCAGTGGCCCAGGACTAGCTAGCACAGATACGCAGTATTTT
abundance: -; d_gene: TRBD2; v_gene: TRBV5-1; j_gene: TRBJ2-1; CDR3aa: CASSPMGLAGLSYNEQFF; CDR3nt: TGCGCCAGCAGCCCGATGGGACTAGCGGGACTCTCCTACAATGAGCAGTTCTTC
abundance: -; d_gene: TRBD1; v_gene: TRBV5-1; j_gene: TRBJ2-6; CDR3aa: CASSPQGQGAGANVLTF; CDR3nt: TGCGCCAGCAGCCCCCAGGGACAGGGAGCTGGGGCCAACGTCCTGACTTTC
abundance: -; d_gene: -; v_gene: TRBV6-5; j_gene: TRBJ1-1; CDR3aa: CASFGGYGTEAFF; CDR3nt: TGTGCCAGCTTTGGGGGCTATGGTACTGAAGCTTTCTTT
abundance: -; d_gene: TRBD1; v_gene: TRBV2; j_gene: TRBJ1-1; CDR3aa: CATRGTGETEAFF; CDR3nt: TGTGCCACCAGGGGGACAGGGGAGACTGAAGCTTTCTTT
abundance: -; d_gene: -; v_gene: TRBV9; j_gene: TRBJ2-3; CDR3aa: CASTVGGRGTDTQYF; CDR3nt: TGTGCCAGCACCGTAGGGGGGAGGGGAACAGATACGCAGTATTTT
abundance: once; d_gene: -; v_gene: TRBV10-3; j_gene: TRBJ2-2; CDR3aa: CAISESGHASNTGELFF; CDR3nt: TGTGCCATCAGTGAGTCGGGACACGCCTCGAACACCGGGGAGCTGTTTTTT
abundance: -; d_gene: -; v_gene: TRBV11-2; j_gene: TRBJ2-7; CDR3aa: CASSLPHGVTYEQYF; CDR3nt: TGTGCCAGCAGCTTACCCCACGGGGTAACCTACGAGCAGTACTTC
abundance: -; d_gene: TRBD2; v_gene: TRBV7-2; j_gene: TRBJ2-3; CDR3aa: CASSRDYYTDTQYF; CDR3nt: TGTGCCAGCAGCCGGGACTACTACACAGATACGCAGTATTTT
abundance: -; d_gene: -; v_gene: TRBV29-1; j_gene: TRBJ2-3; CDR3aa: CSAGHSRADTQYF; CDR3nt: TGCAGCGCCGGACACTCACGGGCAGATACGCAGTATTTT
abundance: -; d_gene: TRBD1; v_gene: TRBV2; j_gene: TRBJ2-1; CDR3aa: CASSGTGESSYNEQFF; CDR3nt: TGTGCCAGCAGTGGGACAGGGGAGAGCTCCTACAATGAGCAGTTCTTC
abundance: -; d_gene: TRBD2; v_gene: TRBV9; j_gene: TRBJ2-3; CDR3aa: CASSSGTSGITDTQYF; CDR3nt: TGTGCCAGCAGCTCTGGGACTAGCGGTATCACAGATACGCAGTATTTT
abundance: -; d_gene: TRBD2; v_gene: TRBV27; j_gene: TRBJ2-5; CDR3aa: CASSLTSGPQAQYF; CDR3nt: TGTGCCAGCAGTTTGACTAGCGGTCCTCAGGCCCAGTACTTC
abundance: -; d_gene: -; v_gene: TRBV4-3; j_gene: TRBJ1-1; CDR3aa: CASSRGGFPEAFF; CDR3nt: TGCGCCAGCAGTCGTGGAGGGTTTCCTGAAGCTTTCTTT
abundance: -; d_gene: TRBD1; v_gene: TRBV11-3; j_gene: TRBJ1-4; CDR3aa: CASSGSHYTPGQGNAKLFF; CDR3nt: TGTGCCAGCAGCGGATCCCACTACACCCCGGGACAGGGAAATGCAAAACTGTTTTTT
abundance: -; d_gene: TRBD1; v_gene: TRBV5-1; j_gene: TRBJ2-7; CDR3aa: CASSLASGTAVSYEQYF; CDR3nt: TGCGCCAGCAGCTTGGCCTCCGGGACAGCAGTATCCTACGAGCAGTACTTC
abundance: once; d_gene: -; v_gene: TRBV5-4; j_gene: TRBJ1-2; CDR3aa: CASSWMTGSYGYTF; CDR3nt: TGTGCCAGCAGCTGGATGACAGGCTCCTATGGCTACACCTTC
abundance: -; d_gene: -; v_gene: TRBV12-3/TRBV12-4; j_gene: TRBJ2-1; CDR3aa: CASSTTQVQFF; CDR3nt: TGTGCCAGCAGCACGACTCAAGTGCAGTTCTTC
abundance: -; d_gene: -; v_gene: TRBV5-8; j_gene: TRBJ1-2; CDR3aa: CASSLDGNYGYTF; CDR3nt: TGTGCCAGCAGCTTGGACGGGAACTATGGCTACACCTTC
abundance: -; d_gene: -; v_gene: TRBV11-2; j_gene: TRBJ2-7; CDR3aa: CASSPGGRYEQYF; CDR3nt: TGTGCCAGCAGCCCCGGAGGGCGCTACGAGCAGTACTTC
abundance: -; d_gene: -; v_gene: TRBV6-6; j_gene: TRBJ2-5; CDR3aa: CASRPGQNQETQYF; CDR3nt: TGTGCCAGCAGACCCGGACAGAACCAAGAGACCCAGTACTTC
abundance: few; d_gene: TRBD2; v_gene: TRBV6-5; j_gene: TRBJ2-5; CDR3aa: CASRIAGIQETQYF; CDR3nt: TGTGCCAGCAGAATAGCGGGGATTCAAGAGACCCAGTACTTC
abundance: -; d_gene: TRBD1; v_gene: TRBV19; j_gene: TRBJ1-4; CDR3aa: CASSLGGQVNEKLFF; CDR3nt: TGTGCCAGTAGTTTGGGGGGACAGGTTAATGAAAAACTGTTTTTT